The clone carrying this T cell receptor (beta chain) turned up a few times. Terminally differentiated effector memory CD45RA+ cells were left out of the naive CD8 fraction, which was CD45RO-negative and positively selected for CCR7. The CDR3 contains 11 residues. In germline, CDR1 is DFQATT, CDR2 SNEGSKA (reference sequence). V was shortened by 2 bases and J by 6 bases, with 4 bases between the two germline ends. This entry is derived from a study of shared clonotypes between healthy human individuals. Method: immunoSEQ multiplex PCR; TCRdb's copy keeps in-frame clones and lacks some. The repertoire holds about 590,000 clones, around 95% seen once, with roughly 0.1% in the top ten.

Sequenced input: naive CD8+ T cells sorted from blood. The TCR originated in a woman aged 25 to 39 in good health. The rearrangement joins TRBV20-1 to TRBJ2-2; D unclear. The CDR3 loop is CSARLSGELFF. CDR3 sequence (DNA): TGCAGTGCTAGATTGTCCGGGGAGCTGTTTTTT.